This T cell receptor beta chain derives from a study of brain T cells in children with intractable seizures. Assay: immunoSEQ multiplex PCR; the TCRdb copy retains only in-frame clones and omits some. The repertoire holds a few hundred thousand clones, with about 93% as singletons. This clone was observed a handful of times. Time point specified: blood from clinic visit 5 months post-surgery; TSC patient then seizure free. CDR3 length: 15 residues. Trimming removed 5 bases at V and 5 bases at J, with 18 bases between. CDR1 is SNHLY, CDR2 FYNNEI, per germline. The chain couples TRBV2 to TRBJ1-1, with D perhaps matching TRBD1 (5 bases). The specimen was peripheral blood, collected around 5 months after surgery. The TCR comes from a boy in the first two years of life with tuberous sclerosis and intractable seizures. The CDR3 DNA reads TGTGCCAGCAGTAGTCAGGGTGTTTTAGAAACTGAAGCTTTCTTT. Translation gives CASSSQGVLETEAFF.